These T cell receptor beta chains were read from a single sample in a study of T cells after yellow fever vaccination. Each CDR3 protein is one row after TCRdb ran MiXCR on the 5' RACE reads. The sample yields about 340,000 distinct CDR3 sequences, roughly 4% seen once. The sample in question was PBMCs, obtained 5 days after the yellow fever booster vaccination. These receptors were obtained from a young man who received the YFV17D yellow fever vaccine. CDR3s leave out the opening cysteine and the closing phenylalanine or tryptophan.

J gene: TRBJ1-5
V gene: TRBV2
CDR3 protein: ASSELLGNLRENQPQH

J gene: TRBJ1-2
V gene: TRBV20-1
CDR3 protein: SSDSWEYGYT

J gene: TRBJ2-1
V gene: TRBV20-1
CDR3 protein: SARGGLRNEQF

J gene: TRBJ1-5
V gene: TRBV29-1
CDR3 protein: SVTLDVKQPQH

J gene: TRBJ1-1
V gene: TRBV6-5
CDR3 protein: ASSPEGTEDTEAF

J gene: TRBJ2-3
V gene: TRBV5-1
CDR3 protein: ASSPARGAGGIPDTQY

J gene: TRBJ2-1
V gene: TRBV19
CDR3 protein: ASSIDRQVGGVYNEQF

J gene: TRBJ2-1
V gene: TRBV20-1
CDR3 protein: SAKGDPYNEQF

J gene: TRBJ2-1
V gene: TRBV24-1
CDR3 protein: ATSDPTGGVYNEQF

J gene: TRBJ1-3
V gene: TRBV4-2
CDR3 protein: ASSQAELTANTIY

J gene: TRBJ2-5
V gene: TRBV5-1
CDR3 protein: ASSWGEETQY

J gene: TRBJ2-4
V gene: TRBV29-1
CDR3 protein: SVEEGPRDIQY

J gene: TRBJ1-2
V gene: TRBV12-3/TRBV12-4
CDR3 protein: ASTLRTNYGYT

J gene: TRBJ2-3
V gene: TRBV11-3
CDR3 protein: ASSSPDTSGIGNTQY

J gene: TRBJ1-4
V gene: TRBV7-9
CDR3 protein: ASSSRDQNEKLF

J gene: TRBJ1-6
V gene: TRBV5-3
CDR3 protein: ARSGPGEDNSPLH

J gene: TRBJ2-1
V gene: TRBV10-3
CDR3 protein: AIRMGLAGGDQF

J gene: TRBJ1-6
V gene: TRBV3-1
CDR3 protein: ASSQGVGSSPLH

J gene: TRBJ1-6
V gene: TRBV20-1
CDR3 protein: SARTTGTGGTPLH

J gene: TRBJ2-4
V gene: TRBV5-1
CDR3 protein: ASSLAAGGIKNIQY

J gene: TRBJ2-3
V gene: TRBV2
CDR3 protein: ASKDQRSTDTQY

J gene: TRBJ2-5
V gene: TRBV29-1
CDR3 protein: SVEELAPSGQETQY

J gene: TRBJ1-1
V gene: TRBV4-1
CDR3 protein: ASSQVYGGTEAF

J gene: TRBJ1-1
V gene: TRBV6-2/TRBV6-3
CDR3 protein: ASAGGGTEAF

J gene: TRBJ2-1
V gene: TRBV7-2
CDR3 protein: ATVPPGDLYNEQF

J gene: TRBJ1-1
V gene: TRBV18
CDR3 protein: ASSQAGRTEAF

J gene: TRBJ2-1
V gene: TRBV12-3/TRBV12-4
CDR3 protein: ASSLWTPSSYNEQF

J gene: TRBJ2-7
V gene: TRBV4-2
CDR3 protein: ASSLDDSDLYEQY

J gene: TRBJ2-5
V gene: TRBV11-2
CDR3 protein: ASSRDRGTGETQY

J gene: TRBJ1-1
V gene: TRBV5-1
CDR3 protein: ASSFTGPNTEAF

J gene: TRBJ2-1
V gene: TRBV12-3/TRBV12-4
CDR3 protein: ASSFSTGTGEQF

J gene: TRBJ2-5
V gene: TRBV5-1
CDR3 protein: ASSGLAGAQETQY

J gene: TRBJ1-1
V gene: TRBV2
CDR3 protein: ASGQDLNTEAF

J gene: TRBJ2-1
V gene: TRBV5-1
CDR3 protein: ASSFREGGRNEQF

J gene: TRBJ2-7
V gene: TRBV7-9
CDR3 protein: ASSLDYYEQY

J gene: TRBJ1-1
V gene: TRBV20-1
CDR3 protein: SAREFDGTLNTEAF

J gene: TRBJ1-2
V gene: TRBV7-2
CDR3 protein: ASSLAWGRETHGYT

J gene: TRBJ2-7
V gene: TRBV12-3/TRBV12-4
CDR3 protein: ASSVSRTGRSEQY

J gene: TRBJ2-2
V gene: TRBV25-1
CDR3 protein: ATVGGYGELF

J gene: TRBJ2-3
V gene: TRBV7-9
CDR3 protein: ASSAGAPARLY

J gene: TRBJ2-2
V gene: TRBV28
CDR3 protein: ASSLARELF

J gene: TRBJ2-1
V gene: TRBV7-2
CDR3 protein: ASSLGTSGGYNEQF

J gene: TRBJ1-4
V gene: TRBV12-3/TRBV12-4
CDR3 protein: ASSPSGTNEKLF

J gene: TRBJ2-4
V gene: TRBV28
CDR3 protein: ASSITGGSKNIQY

J gene: TRBJ2-7
V gene: TRBV15
CDR3 protein: ATSFGFPTYEQY

J gene: TRBJ2-2
V gene: TRBV2
CDR3 protein: ASSEQGSGELF

J gene: TRBJ2-7
V gene: TRBV20-1
CDR3 protein: SASGGAGPYEQY

J gene: TRBJ2-1
V gene: TRBV27
CDR3 protein: ASSLGGAYYNKQF